This TCR beta chain was identified in a study of T-cell memory formation after mild COVID-19. Study-level information: Clustering of TCRs was largely donor specific.

5'RACE with constant-segment primers built TCRalpha and TCRbeta cDNA libraries with UMIs. TCRdb processed the 5' RACE reads anew with MiXCR; each CDR3 protein has one entry. The profile shows around 250,000 distinct CDR3 sequences, roughly 17% of them singletons. This clonotype has more than one count but fewer than ten. What it recognizes is unknown. Overall study results and limits: Memory cells collected pre-infection included some clones that later responded, suggesting cross-reactive memory joined. CM and EM subsets held most contracting CD4+ clones; EMRA held CD8+ ones.

Germline V lookup: CDR1 SGHKS, CDR2 YYEKEE (reference sequence). The CDR3 extends over 15 amino acids. With 0 bases removed from V and 2 bases from J, the gap between germline ends came to 11 bases. The sample taken for sequencing was PBMCs or a T cell subset sorted from them (not recorded which). V gene TRBV5-5 combines with J gene TRBJ2-5; D is unresolved. This sequence originates from a man in his late teens or twenties who had mild COVID-19 (a few samples of this study predate the infection). Cell type and time point are not known. The DNA for the CDR3 is TGTGCCAGCAGCTTGGTTCCCGGAGTTCAAGAGACCCAGTACTTC. Amino acids: CASSLVPGVQETQYF.